This T cell receptor (beta chain) was recorded in a study of regulatory T cells in long-lasting Graves disease. CDR1 SGHTA and CDR2 FQGTGA come from the germline V gene. The CDR3 is made up of 11 amino acids. As to this clonotype: Its antigen is not identified. Relative to the germline gene, one junction end is altered; a read error may explain this.

This sample's time point: persistent/refractory GD, antithyroid drugs over 5 years with positive TRAb. Researchers made the TCR library from RNA that was extracted from PBMCs. In Xi'an, China, an endocrinology department was the source of patients. Study-level findings and limits: Accuracy might have suffered from few samples.

Both iRepertoire HTBI primers and Arm-PCR of CDR3 regions were used to build the TCR beta libraries. TCRdb passed the multiplex PCR reads through MiXCR, listing each CDR3 protein once. The sample yields approximately 470,000 distinct CDR3 sequences, less than 25% seen once. This specimen consisted of peripheral blood mononuclear cells (PBMCs), obtained when the disease was refractory, from a patient treated with antithyroid drugs. The chain recombines TRBV7-3 with TRBJ2-7; 7 positions match TRBD1. This sequence originates from a female donor with Graves disease. CDR3 in amino acids: CPDRVGYEQYF. In DNA, the CDR3 is TGCCCCGACAGGGTTGGGTACGAGCAGTACTTC.